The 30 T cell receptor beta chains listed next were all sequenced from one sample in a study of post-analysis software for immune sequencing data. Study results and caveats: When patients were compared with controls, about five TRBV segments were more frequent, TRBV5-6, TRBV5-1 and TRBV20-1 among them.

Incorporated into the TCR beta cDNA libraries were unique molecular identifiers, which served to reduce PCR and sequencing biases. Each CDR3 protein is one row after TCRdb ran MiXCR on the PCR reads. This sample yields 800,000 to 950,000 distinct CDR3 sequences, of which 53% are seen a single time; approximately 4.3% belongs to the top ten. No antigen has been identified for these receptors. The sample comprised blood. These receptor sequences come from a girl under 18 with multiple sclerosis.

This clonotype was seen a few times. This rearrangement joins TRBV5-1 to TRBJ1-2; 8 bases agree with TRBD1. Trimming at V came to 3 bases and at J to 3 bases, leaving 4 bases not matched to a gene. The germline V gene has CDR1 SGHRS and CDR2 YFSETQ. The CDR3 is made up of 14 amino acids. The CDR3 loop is CASSSETGDYGYTF. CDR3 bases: TGCGCCAGCAGCTCCGAGACAGGGGACTATGGCTACACCTTC.

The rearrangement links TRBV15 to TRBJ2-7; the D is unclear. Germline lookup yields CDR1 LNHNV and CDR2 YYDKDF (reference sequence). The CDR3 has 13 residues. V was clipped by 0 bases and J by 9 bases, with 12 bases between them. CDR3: CATSRDHTTGQYF. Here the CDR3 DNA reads TGTGCCACCAGCAGAGATCATACTACGGGGCAGTACTTC.

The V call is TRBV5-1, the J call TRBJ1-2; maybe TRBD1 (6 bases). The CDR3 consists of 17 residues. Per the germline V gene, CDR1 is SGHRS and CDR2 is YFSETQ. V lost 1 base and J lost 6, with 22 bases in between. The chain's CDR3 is CASSLTLGGRGTDGYTF. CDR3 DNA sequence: TGCGCCAGCAGCTTGACATTAGGGGGTAGGGGAACGGATGGCTACACCTTC.

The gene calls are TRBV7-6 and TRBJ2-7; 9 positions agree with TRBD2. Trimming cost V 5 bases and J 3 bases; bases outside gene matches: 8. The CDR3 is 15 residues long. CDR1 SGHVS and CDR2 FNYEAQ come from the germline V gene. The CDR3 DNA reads TGTGCCAGCAGCCCACACACAGCGGGAGGCTACGAGCAGTACTTC. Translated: CASSPHTAGGYEQYF.

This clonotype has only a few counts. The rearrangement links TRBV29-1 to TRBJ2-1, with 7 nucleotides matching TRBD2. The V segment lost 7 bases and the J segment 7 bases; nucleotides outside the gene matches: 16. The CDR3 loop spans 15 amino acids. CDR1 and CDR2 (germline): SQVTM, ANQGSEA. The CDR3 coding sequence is TGCAGCGCAACAGACCGGGGCGGGAGCAGGAATGAGCAGTTCTTC. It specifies CSATDRGGSRNEQFF.

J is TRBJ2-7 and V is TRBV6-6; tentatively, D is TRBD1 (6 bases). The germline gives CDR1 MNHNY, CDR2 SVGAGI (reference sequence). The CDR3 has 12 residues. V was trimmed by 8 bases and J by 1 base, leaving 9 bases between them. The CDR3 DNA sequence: TGTGCCAGCGGGGACACATCCTACGAGCAGTACTTC. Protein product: CASGDTSYEQYF.

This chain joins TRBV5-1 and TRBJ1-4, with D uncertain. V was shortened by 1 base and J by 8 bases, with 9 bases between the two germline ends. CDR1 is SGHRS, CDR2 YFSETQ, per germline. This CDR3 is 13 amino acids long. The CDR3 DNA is TGCGCCAGCAGCTTGTTTCGTGGGGAAAAACTGTTTTTT. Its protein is CASSLFRGEKLFF.

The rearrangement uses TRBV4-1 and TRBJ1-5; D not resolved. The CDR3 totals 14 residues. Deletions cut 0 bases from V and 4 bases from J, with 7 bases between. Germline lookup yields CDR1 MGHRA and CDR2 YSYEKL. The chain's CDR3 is CASSQEAGNQPQHF. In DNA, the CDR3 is TGCGCCAGCAGCCAAGAAGCAGGAAATCAGCCCCAGCATTTT.

As DNA, the CDR3 is TGTGCCAGCAGCTTAGCCGCGGTTGGGGGGCGGGACGAGCAGTACTTC. It is translated as CASSLAAVGGRDEQYF. The rearrangement links TRBV7-6 to TRBJ2-4; D may match TRBD1 or TRBD2 (6 bases each). The J call may be mistaken, given a closer DNA end match to TRBJ2-7. The germline gives CDR1 SGHVS, CDR2 FNYEAQ. CDR3 size: 16 residues.

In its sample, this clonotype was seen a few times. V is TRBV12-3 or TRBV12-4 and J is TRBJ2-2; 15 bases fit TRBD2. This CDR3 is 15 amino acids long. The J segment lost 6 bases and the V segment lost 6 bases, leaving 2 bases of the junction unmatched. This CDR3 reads CASRRTSGGAGELFF. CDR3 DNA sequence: TGTGCCAGCAGGCGGACTAGCGGGGGGGCCGGGGAGCTGTTTTTT.

The CDR3 spells CASSSVRGPPYEQYF. The CDR3 DNA reads TGCGCCAGCAGCTCTGTCCGGGGACCCCCCTACGAGCAGTACTTC. This sequence joins TRBV5-1 and TRBJ2-7; D is possibly TRBD1 or TRBD2 (5 bases each). This CDR3 contains 15 residues. V gave up 3 bases and J gave up 2 bases, with 15 bases separating them. Germline V CDR1 and CDR2: SGHRS, YFSETQ.

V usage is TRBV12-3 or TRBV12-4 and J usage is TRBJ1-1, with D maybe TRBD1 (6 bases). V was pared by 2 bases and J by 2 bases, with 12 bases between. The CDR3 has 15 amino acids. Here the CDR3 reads CASSLNDRSNTEAFF. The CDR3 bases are TGTGCCAGCAGTTTAAACGACAGGTCTAACACTGAAGCTTTCTTT.

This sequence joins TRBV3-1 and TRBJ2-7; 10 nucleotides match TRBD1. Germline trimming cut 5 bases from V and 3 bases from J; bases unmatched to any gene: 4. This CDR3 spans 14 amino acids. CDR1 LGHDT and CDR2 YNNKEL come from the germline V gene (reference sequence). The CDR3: CASSVGQGNYEQYF. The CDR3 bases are TGTGCCAGCAGCGTGGGACAGGGGAACTACGAGCAGTACTTC.

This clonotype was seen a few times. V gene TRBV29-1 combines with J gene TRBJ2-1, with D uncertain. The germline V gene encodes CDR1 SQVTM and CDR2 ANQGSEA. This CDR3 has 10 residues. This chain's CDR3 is CSLGNNEQFF. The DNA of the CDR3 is TGCAGTCTTGGCAACAATGAGCAGTTCTTC.

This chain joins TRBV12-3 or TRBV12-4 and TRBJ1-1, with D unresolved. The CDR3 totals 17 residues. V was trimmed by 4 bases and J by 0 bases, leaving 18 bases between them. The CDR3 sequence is CASSSIDKGSVNTEAFF. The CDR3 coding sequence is TGTGCCAGCAGTTCGATTGATAAAGGGTCGGTGAACACTGAAGCTTTCTTT.

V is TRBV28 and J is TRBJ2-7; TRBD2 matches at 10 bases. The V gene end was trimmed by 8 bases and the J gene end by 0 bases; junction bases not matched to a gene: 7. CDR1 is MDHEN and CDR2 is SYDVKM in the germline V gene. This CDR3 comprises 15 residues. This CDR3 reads CASALSGGYSYEQYF. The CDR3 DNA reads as TGTGCCAGCGCCCTTAGCGGGGGGTACTCCTACGAGCAGTACTTC.

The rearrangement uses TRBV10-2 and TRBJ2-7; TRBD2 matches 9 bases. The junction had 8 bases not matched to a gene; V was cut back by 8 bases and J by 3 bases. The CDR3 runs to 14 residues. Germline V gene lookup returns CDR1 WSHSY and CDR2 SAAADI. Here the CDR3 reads CASGYSGRLYEQYF. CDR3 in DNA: TGCGCCAGCGGCTATAGCGGGAGACTCTACGAGCAGTACTTC.

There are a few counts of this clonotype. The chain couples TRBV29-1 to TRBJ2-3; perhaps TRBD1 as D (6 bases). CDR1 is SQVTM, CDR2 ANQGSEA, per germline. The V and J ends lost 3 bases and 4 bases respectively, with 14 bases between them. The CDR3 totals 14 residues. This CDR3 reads CSVETSGEPDTQYF. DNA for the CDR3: TGCAGCGTTGAGACCTCAGGGGAGCCAGATACGCAGTATTTT.

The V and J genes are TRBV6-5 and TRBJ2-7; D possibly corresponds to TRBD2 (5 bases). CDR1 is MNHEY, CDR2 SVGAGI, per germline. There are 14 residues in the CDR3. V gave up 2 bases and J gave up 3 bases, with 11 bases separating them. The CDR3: CASSYQIGLYEQYF. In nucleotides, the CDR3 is TGTGCCAGCAGTTACCAAATAGGACTCTACGAGCAGTACTTC.

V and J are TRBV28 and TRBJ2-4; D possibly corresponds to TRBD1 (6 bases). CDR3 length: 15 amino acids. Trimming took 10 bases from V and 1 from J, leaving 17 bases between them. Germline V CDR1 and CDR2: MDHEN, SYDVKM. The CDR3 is CAINGGSQAKNIQYF. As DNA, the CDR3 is TGTGCCATCAATGGGGGCTCCCAGGCCAAAAACATTCAGTACTTC.

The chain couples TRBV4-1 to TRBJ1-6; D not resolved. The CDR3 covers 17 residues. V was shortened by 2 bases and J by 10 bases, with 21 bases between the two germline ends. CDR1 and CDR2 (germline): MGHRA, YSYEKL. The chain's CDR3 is CASSQFQGRGGYSPLHF. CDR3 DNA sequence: TGCGCCAGCAGCCAATTTCAAGGGAGAGGAGGGTACTCACCCCTCCACTTT.

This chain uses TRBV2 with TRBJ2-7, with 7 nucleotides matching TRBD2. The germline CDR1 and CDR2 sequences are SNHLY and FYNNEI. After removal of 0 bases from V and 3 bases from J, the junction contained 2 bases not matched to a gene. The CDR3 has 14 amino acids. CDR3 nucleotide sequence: TGTGCCAGCAGTGAAGCGCGGGACTACTACGAGCAGTACTTC. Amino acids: CASSEARDYYEQYF.

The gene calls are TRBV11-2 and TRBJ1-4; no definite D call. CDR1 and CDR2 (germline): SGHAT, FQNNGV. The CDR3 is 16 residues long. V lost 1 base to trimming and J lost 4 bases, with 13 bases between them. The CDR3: CASSLVPPGSNEKLFF. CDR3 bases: TGTGCCAGCAGCTTAGTACCCCCGGGAAGTAATGAAAAACTGTTTTTT.

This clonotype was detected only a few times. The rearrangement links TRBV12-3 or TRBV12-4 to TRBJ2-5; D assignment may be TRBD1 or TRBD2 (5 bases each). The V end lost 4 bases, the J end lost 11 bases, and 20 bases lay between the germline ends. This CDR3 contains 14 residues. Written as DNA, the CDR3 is TGTGCCAGCAGTTCCTCCGGGGCCGCTAATGAGCAGTACTTC. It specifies CASSSSGAANEQYF.

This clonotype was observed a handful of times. The CDR3 DNA reads TGTGCCAGCAGCCCGATGCCGGTGTTTAAGCATGAAAAACTGTTTTTT. Protein sequence: CASSPMPVFKHEKLFF. The chain links TRBV7-9 to TRBJ1-4; unclear D gene. Germline-derived CDR1 and CDR2 are SEHNR and FQNEAQ (reference sequence). V gave up 5 bases and J gave up 6 bases, with 19 bases separating them. The CDR3 contains 16 residues. The full variable domain, in which reference TRBV7-9 and TRBJ1-4 provide the parts outside the CDR3, is DTGVSQNPRHKITKRGQNVTFRCDPISEHNRLYWYRQTLGQGPEFLTYFQNEAQLEKSRLLSDRFSAERPKGSFSTLEIQRTEQGDSAMYLCASSPMPVFKHEKLFFGSGTQLSVL.

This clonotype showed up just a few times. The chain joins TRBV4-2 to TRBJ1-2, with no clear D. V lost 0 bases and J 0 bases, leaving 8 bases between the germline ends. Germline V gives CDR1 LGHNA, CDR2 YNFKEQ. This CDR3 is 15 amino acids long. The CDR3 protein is CASSQEASPNYGYTF. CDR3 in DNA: TGTGCCAGCAGCCAAGAAGCAAGCCCTAACTATGGCTACACCTTC.

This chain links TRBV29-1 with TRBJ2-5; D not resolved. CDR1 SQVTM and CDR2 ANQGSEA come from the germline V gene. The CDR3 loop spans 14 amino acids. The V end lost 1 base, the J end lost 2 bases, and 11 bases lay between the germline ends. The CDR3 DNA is TGCAGCGTTGAAGGGGCAGCAGGTCAAGAGACCCAGTACTTC. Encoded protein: CSVEGAAGQETQYF. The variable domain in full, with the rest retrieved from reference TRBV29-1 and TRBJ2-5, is SAVISQKPSRDICQRGTSLTIQCQVDSQVTMMFWYRQQPGQSLTLIATANQGSEATYESGFVIDKFPISRPNLTFSTLTVSNMSPEDSSIYLCSVEGAAGQETQYFGPGTRLLVL.

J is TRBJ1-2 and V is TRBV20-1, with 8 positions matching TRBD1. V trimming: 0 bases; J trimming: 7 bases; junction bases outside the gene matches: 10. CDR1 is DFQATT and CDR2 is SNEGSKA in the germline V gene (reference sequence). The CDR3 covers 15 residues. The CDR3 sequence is CSAREGVDRVRGYTF. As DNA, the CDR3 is TGCAGTGCTAGAGAGGGGGTGGACAGGGTACGTGGCTACACCTTC.

CDR3 in amino acids: CASSSTIYSNQPQHF. The DNA for the CDR3 is TGTGCCAGCAGTTCGACAATTTATAGCAATCAGCCCCAGCATTTT. The genes are TRBV6-5 and TRBJ1-5, with D uncertain. This CDR3 region has 15 residues. V shed 4 bases and J shed 0 bases, with 10 bases lying between them. Germline CDR1 is MNHEY and CDR2 is SVGAGI.

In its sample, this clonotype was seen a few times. CDR3 sequence: CASSLGDPPLHF. The CDR3 DNA is TGTGCCAGCAGCTTAGGGGACCCACCCCTCCACTTT. V usage is TRBV7-2 and J usage is TRBJ1-6, with a tentative D call TRBD1 (5 bases). CDR3 length: 12 amino acids. Trimming took off 1 base at V and 11 bases at J, with 6 bases between the two ends. From germline, CDR1 is SGHTA and CDR2 FQGNSA. The complete variable domain, with remaining parts taken from reference TRBV7-2 and TRBJ1-6, reads GAGVSQSPSNKVTEKGKDVELRCDPISGHTALYWYRQSLGQGLEFLIYFQGNSAPDKSGLPSDRFSAERTGGSVSTLTIQRTQQEDSAVYLCASSLGDPPLHFGNGTRLTVT.